This T cell receptor (beta chain) was identified in a study of a mutant IDH1 vaccine in newly diagnosed glioma. Profiled with immunoSEQ multiplex PCR; TCRdb holds only in-frame clones, not every one. The sample has approximately 54,000 clones; 70% to 90% are singletons. The time point: baseline, week 1 (first vaccination visit). Treatment in this sample: pre-vaccination baseline after standard-of-care therapy. From germline, CDR1 is LGHNA and CDR2 YNFKEQ. This CDR3 region has 15 residues. Deletions cut 3 bases from V and 2 bases from J, with 13 bases between. Findings and limits, study-wide: It was around 93% of patients that developed vaccine-induced immune responses. Apparently, pseudoprogression bore no relation to changes among the top peripheral T cell clonotypes.

Comments on this clone: Antigen: not known.

The receptor comes from a man between 18 and 35 years old with glioma. V is TRBV4-2 and J is TRBJ1-1, with a tentative D call TRBD1 (5 bases). The sample in question was PBMCs, obtained from a glioma patient treated with radiotherapy, temozolomide or both. The CDR3 sequence is CASSHWGTGNTEAFF. As DNA, the CDR3 is TGTGCCAGCAGCCACTGGGGTACAGGTAACACTGAAGCTTTCTTT.